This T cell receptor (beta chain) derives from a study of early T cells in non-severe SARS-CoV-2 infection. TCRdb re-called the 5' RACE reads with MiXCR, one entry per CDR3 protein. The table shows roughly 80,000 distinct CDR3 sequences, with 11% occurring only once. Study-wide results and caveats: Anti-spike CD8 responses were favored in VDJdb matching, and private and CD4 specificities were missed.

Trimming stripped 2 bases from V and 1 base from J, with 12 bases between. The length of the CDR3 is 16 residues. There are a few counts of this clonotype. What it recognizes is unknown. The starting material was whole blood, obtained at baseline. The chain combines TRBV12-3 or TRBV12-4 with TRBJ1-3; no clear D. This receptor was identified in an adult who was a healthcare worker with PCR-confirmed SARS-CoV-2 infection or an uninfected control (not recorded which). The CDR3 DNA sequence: TGTGCCAGCAGTTTATGGGGAACCTGGTCTGGAAACACCATATATTTT. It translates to CASSLWGTWSGNTIYF.